Shown below are 3 T cell receptor beta chains from a single sample sequenced in a study of tumor-infiltrating lymphocytes in primary liver carcinoma. Total RNA amounting to 500 ng was the source from which TCR beta cDNA was made with a constant-region primer. Libraries covering TCR beta were generated through three nested multiplex PCR rounds (using a slightly modified ARM-PCR). Rounds one and two of PCR, each of roughly 11 cycles, were primed with TRBV1-TRBV30 forward primers and a C-beta reverse primer. TCRdb ran MiXCR on the multiplex PCR reads and lists one entry per CDR3 protein. The sample consists of about 310,000 distinct CDR3 sequences, more than 55% of them appearing once. They got blood RNA out of unsorted whole blood and also pulled out germline DNA. The sequenced sample was peripheral blood. The receptors were sampled from a woman in her thirties with primary liver carcinoma and hepatitis B virus infection.

As DNA, the CDR3 is TGTGCCAGCAGTTTAAGACACTCCTACGAGCAGTACTTC. Amino acids: CASSLRHSYEQYF. The chain employs TRBV12-3 or TRBV12-4 and TRBJ2-7; D ambiguous. Trimming shortened V by 2 bases and J by 0 bases, and 5 bases separated the two germline ends. The CDR3 length is 13 residues.

Only a few counts were recorded for this clonotype. The genes are TRBV6-6 and TRBJ1-5; 9 bases are shared with TRBD1. Per germline, CDR1 MNHNY and CDR2 SVGAGI (reference sequence). Trimming took 6 bases from V and 7 from J; bases not matched to a gene: 7. This CDR3 has 14 residues. In DNA, the CDR3 is TGTGCCAGCAGCATCAGGACAGGGGAACAGCCCCAGCATTTT. Its translation is CASSIRTGEQPQHF.

A remark on this clonotype: Mismatch with germline at one junction end may stem from a read error. Here the CDR3 DNA reads TGTGCCAGCAGTGAAGCGGGGGGCTCTGGGGCCAACGCCCTGACTTTC. This sequence encodes CASSEAGGSGANALTF. The chain has TRBV6-1 and TRBJ2-6; D may correspond to TRBD1 or TRBD2 (6 bases each). CDR3 length: 16 residues. The germline V gene encodes CDR1 MNHNS and CDR2 SASEGT.